A single sample is the source of the 5 T cell receptor beta chains below, sequenced in a study of blood T cells in healthy people across ages. A J-beta primer mix and a sample-barcoded 5' primer were used in a second PCR of about 7 to 12 cycles. MiXCR was run by TCRdb on the 5' RACE reads, yielding one entry per CDR3 protein. The sample lists fewer than 750,000 distinct CDR3 sequences, over 40% occurring once. Sequencing was carried out using blood. Every receptor here comes from a woman older than 75 in good health.

Concerning this clonotype: A much larger clone is a single base away; this may be a read error. This chain connects TRBV20-1 to TRBJ2-4, with 10 bases aligning to TRBD1. Unmatched junction bases numbered 11, after V lost 3 bases and J lost 15 bases. The CDR3 loop spans 13 amino acids. Germline CDR1 reads DFQATT; CDR2 reads SNEGSKA (reference sequence). The CDR3 DNA is TGCAGTGCTAGCTGTGACAGGGGGCCAAGGTTGTACTTC. This codes for CSASCDRGPRLYF.

This chain links TRBV12-3 or TRBV12-4 with TRBJ2-2, with D hard to call. V lost 5 bases to trimming and J lost 7 bases, with 14 bases between them. The CDR3 covers 14 residues. The CDR3 sequence is CASSATQNRGELFF. In DNA, the CDR3 is TGTGCCAGCAGTGCTACACAAAACCGCGGGGAGCTGTTTTTT.

A note on this clonotype: One base away lies a much larger clone, so this may be a sequencing read error. The V and J genes are TRBV11-2 and TRBJ2-1; D not resolved. Trimming took off 4 bases at V and 8 bases at J, with 18 bases between the two ends. Germline CDR1 and CDR2: SGHAT and FQNNGV. The CDR3 totals 15 residues. The CDR3 region is CASSYRRDRVHEQFF. The CDR3 DNA is TGTGCCAGCAGCTATAGACGAGACCGGGTCCATGAGCAGTTCTTC.

This sequence joins TRBV7-2 and TRBJ1-1; 9 bases match TRBD1. The CDR3 runs 12 residues. With 9 bases clipped from V and 10 bases from J, the junction kept 9 bases outside the gene matches. Germline V CDR1 and CDR2: SGHTA, FQGNSA. CDR3 nucleotide sequence: TGTGCCAGTGGGGACAGGGCCTCGCGAGCTTTCTTT. Amino acid sequence: CASGDRASRAFF.

Of note for this clonotype: The junction differs from germline at one of its ends, possibly a read error. This chain links TRBV5-1 with TRBJ2-3, with D uncertain. CDR3 length equals 15 residues. Per the germline V gene, CDR1 is SGHRS and CDR2 is YFSETQ. Written as DNA, the CDR3 is TGCGCCAGCAGCCAAGACCCTTCAACAACAGCTACGCAGTATTTT. It codes for CASSQDPSTTATQYF.